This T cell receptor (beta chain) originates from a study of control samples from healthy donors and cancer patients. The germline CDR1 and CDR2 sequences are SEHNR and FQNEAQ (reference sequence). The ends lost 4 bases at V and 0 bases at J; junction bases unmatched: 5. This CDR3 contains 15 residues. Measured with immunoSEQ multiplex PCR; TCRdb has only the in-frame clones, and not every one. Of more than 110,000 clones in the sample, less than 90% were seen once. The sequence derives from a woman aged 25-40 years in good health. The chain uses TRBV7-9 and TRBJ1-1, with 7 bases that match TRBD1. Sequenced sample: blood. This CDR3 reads CASSSKTGLNTEAFF. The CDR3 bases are TGTGCCAGCAGCTCCAAGACAGGGCTGAACACTGAAGCTTTCTTT.